This T cell receptor (beta chain) was sequenced in a study of blood T cell repertoires in COVID-19. Study information: Material from acute and convalescent COVID-19 was sourced from the United States, Italy and Spain. Sample material is recorded as cDNA or gDNA derived from T cells, B-cell-depleted T cells, or PBMCs.

In the original analysis: Cell counts per sample came from amplifying reference gene primers. Repertoires were generated with immunoSEQ multiplex PCR, while TCRdb's copy carries only in-frame clones and drops some. V and J calls and clone size come straight from that table; D and trimming were deduced from the DNA. This sample has roughly 150,000 clones; 70% to 90% occur once, and the top ten carry roughly 3.1%. The J segment lost 10 bases and the V segment lost 3 bases, leaving 7 bases of the junction unmatched. CDR1 SGHDN and CDR2 FVKESK come from the germline V gene. The CDR3 sequence is 13 residues long.

The sample comprised peripheral blood. This clonotype originated in a man aged 55-75 years with acute or convalescent COVID-19. The chain joins TRBV14 to TRBJ1-1; TRBD1 matches at 8 bases. DNA for the CDR3: TGTGCCAGCAGCCAGGATCTACAGGGGGGAGCTTTCTTT. Protein: CASSQDLQGGAFF.